This is a list of T cell receptor beta chains from one sample in a study of T-cell memory formation after mild COVID-19. TCRdb called the 5' RACE reads again in MiXCR, with one record for every CDR3 protein. The table has roughly 190,000 distinct CDR3 sequences, under 12% seen once. Sequencing input: PBMCs or a T cell subset sorted from them (not recorded which). The source of these receptors is a man between 18 and 35 years old who had mild COVID-19 (a few samples of this study predate the infection). Cell type and time point are not known. Both conserved end residues are part of each CDR3. D genes are given only for firm matches. Clone size is shown for a subset of rows, as once, few, many or a class of expanded clone.

CDR3 | DNA | J | size | V | D
CASSQDHGTGELFF | TGTGCCAGCAGCCAAGATCACGGGACCGGGGAGCTGTTTTTT | TRBJ2-2 | many | TRBV3-1 | -
CASSIQSSGNTIYF | TGTGCCAGTAGTATCCAGAGCTCTGGAAACACCATATATTTT | TRBJ1-3 | - | TRBV19 | -
CASSLFGNQPQHF | TGTGCCAGCAGTTTATTCGGCAATCAGCCCCAGCATTTT | TRBJ1-5 | - | TRBV12-3/TRBV12-4 | -
CASSLGREPEAFF | TGTGCCAGCAGTTTAGGCCGAGAACCTGAAGCTTTCTTT | TRBJ1-1 | - | TRBV28 | -
CSATVMTGVRNQPQHF | TGCAGTGCTACCGTCATGACAGGGGTCAGAAATCAGCCCCAGCATTTT | TRBJ1-5 | - | TRBV20-1 | TRBD1
CASRTAGGEGTDTQYF | TGTGCCAGCCGAACCGCCGGGGGAGAAGGCACAGATACGCAGTATTTT | TRBJ2-3 | few | TRBV7-9 | -
CATSRGGGGAVKTQYF | TGTGCCACCAGCAGAGGAGGAGGGGGGGCCGTTAAGACCCAGTACTTC | TRBJ2-5 | - | TRBV15 | -
CASSLAPGSYSPLHF | TGTGCCAGCAGCTTAGCGCCAGGCAGCTACTCACCCCTCCACTTT | TRBJ1-6 | - | TRBV7-2 | -
CASSSGLAGAGETQYF | TGTGCCAGCAGCTCGGGACTAGCGGGGGCCGGAGAGACCCAGTACTTC | TRBJ2-5 | - | TRBV5-4 | TRBD2
CASSKRSGSSYNEQFF | TGTGCCAGCAGCAAGAGGTCCGGGAGCTCCTACAATGAGCAGTTCTTC | TRBJ2-1 | - | TRBV21-1 | -
CASSLVRRQKLAKNIQYF | TGTGCCAGCAGCTTAGTTCGGAGACAGAAACTAGCCAAAAACATTCAGTACTTC | TRBJ2-4 | - | TRBV7-8 | -
CASSTVKAEAFF | TGCGCCAGCAGCACCGTGAAGGCTGAAGCTTTCTTT | TRBJ1-1 | - | TRBV4-1 | -
CASSRDRGEQYF | TGTGCCAGCAGCCGGGACCGAGGCGAGCAGTACTTC | TRBJ2-7 | - | TRBV5-4 | -
CASSLALGLAGKSEQYF | TGTGCCAGCAGCTTAGCGCTGGGACTAGCGGGGAAGAGCGAGCAGTACTTC | TRBJ2-7 | many | TRBV7-9 | TRBD2
CASTSPGQLYGYTF | TGTGCCAGCACTTCGCCGGGACAGCTTTATGGCTACACCTTC | TRBJ1-2 | - | TRBV28 | TRBD1
CASRSRGQTNEKLFF | TGCGCCAGCCGTTCCAGAGGACAAACTAATGAAAAACTGTTTTTT | TRBJ1-4 | few | TRBV5-1 | -
CASSQPGQGYGYTF | TGCGCCAGCAGCCAACCGGGACAGGGCTATGGCTACACCTTC | TRBJ1-2 | few | TRBV4-1 | TRBD1
CASSLQGLAADTQYF | TGTGCCAGCAGCTTACAGGGTCTAGCTGCTGATACGCAGTATTTT | TRBJ2-3 | - | TRBV7-8 | -
CASSFRGEAGELFF | TGCGCCAGCAGCTTCAGGGGCGAGGCCGGGGAGCTGTTTTTT | TRBJ2-2 | - | TRBV5-1 | -
CSARPLQGGTEAFF | TGCAGTGCTAGGCCTCTACAGGGGGGAACTGAAGCTTTCTTT | TRBJ1-1 | - | TRBV20-1 | TRBD1
CASSFARKTQYF | TGTGCCAGCAGCTTTGCTCGGAAGACCCAGTACTTC | TRBJ2-5 | - | TRBV7-2 | -
CASSYFNQPQHF | TGTGCCAGCAGCTATTTCAATCAGCCCCAGCATTTT | TRBJ1-5 | few | TRBV12-3/TRBV12-4 | -
CASSLTGKYGYTF | TGTGCCAGCAGTTTAACAGGAAAGTATGGCTACACCTTC | TRBJ1-2 | few | TRBV28 | -
CASRPEAGESFF | TGTGCCAGTAGGCCGGAGGCTGGGGAATCTTTCTTT | TRBJ1-1 | few | TRBV19 | -
CASSFSVGTGTYGYTF | TGCGCCAGCAGCTTCAGCGTAGGGACAGGGACGTATGGCTACACCTTC | TRBJ1-2 | - | TRBV5-1 | TRBD1
CASSLSTRGMQYF | TGTGCCAGCAGCTTATCAACTCGCGGAATGCAGTACTTC | TRBJ2-7 | few | TRBV7-2 | -
CAISGGARPYEQYF | TGTGCCATCAGTGGGGGGGCCCGTCCCTACGAGCAGTACTTC | TRBJ2-7 | - | TRBV10-3 | -
CSASIPGTALTEQYF | TGCAGTGCTTCGATCCCCGGGACAGCTCTCACCGAGCAGTACTTC | TRBJ2-7 | few | TRBV20-1 | TRBD1
CASSPYTEAFF | TGTGCCAGCAGCCCTTACACTGAAGCTTTCTTT | TRBJ1-1 | many | TRBV7-2 | -